This record concerns one TCR beta chain sequence. This record comes from a study of blood T cell repertoires in COVID-19. Study in general: T cells, B-cell-depleted T cells, or PBMCs provided the cDNA or gDNA that served as material.

Profiled with immunoSEQ multiplex PCR; TCRdb holds only in-frame clones, not every one. The sample includes around 340,000 clones, roughly 87% of them seen just once. Germline CDR1 is LGHDT and CDR2 is YNNKEL (reference sequence). Trimming cost V 3 bases and J 5 bases, with 5 bases left between them. The CDR3 sequence is 12 residues long. The Seattle patients joined while their infection was active and were tracked longitudinally afterward. The chain joins TRBV3-1 (or the pseudogene TRBV3-2) to TRBJ1-5; D call uncertain. The sequenced sample consisted of peripheral blood. The sequence came from a woman aged 60 to 75 with COVID-19, enrolled during active disease. The CDR3, as DNA: TGTGCCAGCAGCCAGCGGGATCAGCCCCAGCATTTT. Amino acid sequence: CASSQRDQPQHF.